Sequencing of this TCR beta chain was carried out in a study of T cell responses to AZD1222 COVID-19 vaccine. V was cut by 4 bases and J by 7 bases, with 22 bases left in between. Germline V CDR1 and CDR2: LGHNA, YSLEER. This CDR3 is built from 17 residues. Only in-frame clones appear in the TCRdb table, and some are missing; sequencing was by immunoSEQ multiplex PCR. The sample consists of more than 85,000 clones, approximately 90% of them appearing once. The TCR comes from an adult in good health. The chain employs TRBV4-3 and TRBJ1-4, with D maybe TRBD1 (5 bases). The source material was peripheral blood, sampled on day 0 of AZD1222 vaccination. For the CDR3, the DNA is TGCGCCAGCAGCCCTGGGGGATTTCGAGCGGGAGTTGAAAAACTGTTTTTT. It specifies CASSPGGFRAGVEKLFF.